This is a list of T cell receptor beta chains from one sample in a study of blood T cell repertoires in COVID-19. Clones were sequenced by immunoSEQ multiplex PCR, and TCRdb holds only the in-frame ones, with some missing. The sample shows about 270,000 clones, under 90% of them seen only once. Source material: peripheral blood. All receptors derive from a man aged 45-65 years with acute or convalescent COVID-19. Each CDR3 is given with its conserved first and last residue. Not all rows give a size; the values are once, few, many and, for expanded clones, a class.

>NA|TRBV9|TRBJ1-3|15
CASSGTASSGNTIYF
>few|TRBV10-3|TRBJ1-1|13
CAISVHPNTEAFF
>NA|TRBV5-8|TRBJ1-1|14
CASSTRQGNTEAFF
>once|TRBV12-5|TRBJ2-1|14
CASGLVVGAGVEFF
>NA|TRBV3-1/TRBV3-2|TRBJ1-2|15
CASSQFAGANYGYTF
>NA|TRBV11-2|TRBJ1-2|12
CASSSPTGGLSF
>NA|TRBV6-6|TRBJ2-7|14
CASSPETGLYEQYF
>few|TRBV3-1/TRBV3-2|TRBJ2-1|15
CASSQDPGVNNEQFF
>NA|TRBV7-9|TRBJ2-3|12
CAQGGDTDTQYF
>NA|TRBV2|TRBJ2-7|13
CASSGEGFNEQYF
>NA|TRBV18|TRBJ1-5|14
CASSPDRGRQPQHF
>NA|TRBV18|TRBJ2-5|15
CASSRGLAGDLAQYF
>NA|TRBV19|TRBJ1-1|17
CASSSSRDTNMNTEAFF
>NA|TRBV10-1|TRBJ2-5|15
CASSTTSGGQETQYF
>NA|TRBV11-2|TRBJ1-2|13
CASSLGVRYGYTF
>NA|TRBV7-2|TRBJ2-1|15
CASSPTPPSYNEQFF
>NA|TRBV29-1|TRBJ1-3|12
CSAWQGRNTIYF
>NA|TRBV30|TRBJ1-2|15
CAWSPRRGVIYGYTF
>NA|TRBV5-1|TRBJ2-4|15
CASSFDSLAKNIQYF
>NA|TRBV14|TRBJ2-5|14
CASSQGGPQGTQYF
>NA|TRBV21-1|TRBJ2-3|16
CASSKAGGGPTDTQYF
>NA|TRBV5-1|TRBJ2-7|15
CASSLSSGSSYEQYF
>NA|TRBV2|TRBJ1-5|14
CASSGGGGNQPQHF
>NA|TRBV4-2|TRBJ2-6|18
CASSQEVGDYSGANVLTF
>NA|TRBV25-1|TRBJ2-7|14
CASSDWWGSGEQYF
>NA|TRBV5-4|TRBJ1-5|15
CASSLDRELPQPQHF
>NA|TRBV7-7|TRBJ2-2|13
CASSSTGTGELFF
>NA|TRBV9|TRBJ1-3|18
CASSVVPGQDSSGNTIYF
>few|TRBV3-1/TRBV3-2|TRBJ1-5|12
CASSQDAGPQHF
>NA|TRBV24-1|TRBJ2-5|15
CATSDAASGGETQYF
>once|TRBV5-1|TRBJ1-1|14
CASAPGVLNTEAFF
>NA|TRBV29-1|TRBJ1-1|15
CSVGLRLQRNTEAFF
>few|TRBV9|TRBJ2-2|17
CASSFRLAGEKSGELFF
>few|TRBV10-1|TRBJ2-3|13
CASRGTSGGAVYF
>NA|TRBV9|TRBJ2-3|12
CASSVEEGPRYF
>NA|TRBV6-2/TRBV6-3|TRBJ2-2|12
CASNPRDGELFF
>NA|TRBV5-4|TRBJ1-2|14
CASSSWTGASGYTF
>NA|TRBV10-3|TRBJ1-5|15
CAISESGGYNQPQHF
>NA|TRBV5-6|TRBJ1-3|16
CASSLTEVGSGNTIYF
>NA|TRBV10-3|TRBJ1-6|14
CAISESQGDSPLHF
>NA|TRBV9|TRBJ2-7|15
CASSVEGTGPYEQYF
>NA|TRBV5-1|TRBJ1-2|16
CASSLGTGHPLRGYTF
>NA|TRBV6-5|TRBJ2-2|15
CASSYSQGANGELFF
>NA|TRBV19|TRBJ1-3|14
CASSVGGAGNTIYF
>NA|TRBV19|TRBJ2-7|13
CASRRGARGEQYF
>NA|TRBV27|TRBJ1-5|19
CASSLLPQTGGFSNQPQHF
>NA|TRBV14|TRBJ1-1|13
CASSLTEDTEAFF
>once|TRBV6-1|TRBJ2-5|14
CASSESGQGETQYF
>NA|TRBV19|TRBJ1-2|14
CASTADGLNYGYTF
>NA|TRBV7-8|TRBJ1-2|13
CASSPREGASYTF